This T cell receptor beta chain was observed in a study of control samples from healthy donors and cancer patients. The assay was immunoSEQ multiplex PCR, and TCRdb's table has in-frame clones only and misses some. The table records fewer than 90,000 clones, 70% to 90% of them present only once. V dropped 3 bases and J dropped 2 bases, with 14 bases sitting between them. CDR1 is DFQATT and CDR2 is SNEGSKA in the germline V gene (reference sequence). This CDR3 is built from 16 residues. This sequence originates from a woman aged 55-69 years with head and neck cancer. This sequence joins TRBV20-1 and TRBJ1-6, with unresolved D. Sequenced material: PBMCs. CDR3 DNA: TGCAGTGCTAGTCCTCTCGGCACGGCCTATAATTCACCCCTCCACTTT. Protein: CSASPLGTAYNSPLHF.